This T cell receptor (beta chain) was retrieved from a study of identical twins. This clonotype was counted between two and nine times. In TCRdb, the 5' RACE reads were re-called with MiXCR into one record per CDR3 protein. The table records under 300,000 distinct CDR3 sequences, 9.5% to 15% of them present only once. CDR1 is MNHNS, CDR2 SASEGT, per germline. Trimming left V 8 bases short and J 5 bases short, with 24 bases between. The CDR3 runs 16 residues. The same sample was also studied in work on yellow fever vaccine responses in identical twins.

The gene calls are TRBV6-1 and TRBJ2-5, with D possibly called TRBD1 or TRBD2 (6 bases each). This receptor was taken from a woman between 18 and 29 years old in good health. Material for sequencing was memory (CD45RO+) T cells sorted from blood. The CDR3 DNA follows: TGTGCCAGCGGGGAGGCTAGGGGGGTGATGGGGGAGACCCAGTACTTC. It is translated as CASGEARGVMGETQYF.